A single sample is the source of the 11 T cell receptor beta chains below, sequenced in a study of post-analysis software for immune sequencing data. Whole-study results and caveats: TRBV5-6, TRBV5-1 and TRBV20-1 were among roughly five TRBV segments more frequent in patients than controls.

These receptors have no known antigen. Unique-molecular-identifier-tagged TCR beta cDNA libraries were used. TCRdb processed the PCR reads anew with MiXCR; each CDR3 protein has one entry. Counted here are about 620,000 distinct CDR3 sequences, roughly two fifths occurring once; the ten biggest clones make up 1.5% to 2%. Input material: blood. Every receptor here comes from a girl under 18 with multiple sclerosis.

This clonotype was picked up a small number of times. This chain links TRBV20-1 with TRBJ2-3, with D unresolved. CDR1 and CDR2 (germline): DFQATT, SNEGSKA (reference sequence). The CDR3 runs to 13 residues. V was clipped by 4 bases and J by 1 base, with 9 bases between them. The CDR3 region is CSATEDRTDTQYF. The CDR3 nucleotides are TGCAGTGCTACCGAGGACCGCACAGATACGCAGTATTTT.

This clonotype has only a few counts. CDR3 loop: CASSPPIPTYEQYF. CDR3 coding DNA: TGTGCCAGCAGCCCTCCTATACCGACCTACGAGCAGTACTTC. The V and J genes are TRBV12-3 or TRBV12-4 and TRBJ2-7; D is unclear. This CDR3 is built from 14 residues. V was trimmed by 6 bases and J by 2 bases, leaving 14 bases between them.

This clonotype turned up a few times. The chain is built from TRBV20-1 and TRBJ2-7; D is undetermined. Trimming removed 0 bases from V and 3 bases from J, with 18 bases in between. CDR1 DFQATT and CDR2 SNEGSKA come from the germline V gene (reference sequence). This CDR3 spans 16 amino acids. The CDR3 reads CSARDRPRLGFYEQYF. The CDR3 region has the DNA TGCAGTGCTAGAGATAGGCCGCGGCTAGGCTTCTACGAGCAGTACTTC.

The chain is built from TRBV20-1 and TRBJ2-7; D may correspond to TRBD1 or TRBD2 (6 bases each). This CDR3 spans 14 amino acids. Germline V gene sequence: CDR1 DFQATT, CDR2 SNEGSKA (reference sequence). The ends were cut back, 4 bases at V and 5 bases at J, with 18 bases in the middle. The CDR3 loop reads CSAIPGARGDEQYF. CDR3 DNA sequence: TGCAGTGCTATTCCGGGGGCTAGGGGGGACGAGCAGTACTTC.

This clonotype has only a few counts. J is TRBJ2-6 and V is TRBV7-9; the D is unclear. Trimming pared 6 bases from V and 0 bases from J, leaving 6 bases between. Germline CDR1 SEHNR, CDR2 FQNEAQ (reference sequence). The CDR3 runs 14 residues. In DNA form, the CDR3 reads TGTGCCAGCAGTTGGTCCTCTGGGGCCAACGTCCTGACTTTC. Translated, it gives CASSWSSGANVLTF.

The chain couples TRBV12-3 or TRBV12-4 to TRBJ2-5, with no clear D. This CDR3 is 14 amino acids long. V gave up 6 bases and J gave up 5 bases, with 16 bases separating them. The CDR3 region is CASSPTRAQETQYF. The CDR3 coding sequence is TGTGCCAGCAGCCCCACCCGGGCGCAGGAGACCCAGTACTTC.

This chain links TRBV7-2 with TRBJ2-1, with D uncertain. Trimming left V 2 bases short and J 6 bases short, with 11 bases between. Germline V gives CDR1 SGHTA, CDR2 FQGNSA. The CDR3 covers 14 residues. CDR3 coding DNA: TGTGCCAGCAGCTTAAGGTCTAGGTTCAATGAGCAGTTCTTC. Its translation is CASSLRSRFNEQFF. Variable domain in full (rest from reference TRBV7-2 and TRBJ2-1): GAGVSQSPSNKVTEKGKDVELRCDPISGHTALYWYRQSLGQGLEFLIYFQGNSAPDKSGLPSDRFSAERTGGSVSTLTIQRTQQEDSAVYLCASSLRSRFNEQFFGPGTRLTVL.

The chain combines TRBV7-9 with TRBJ2-3; D gene uncertain. Trimming pared 3 bases from V and 8 bases from J, leaving 9 bases between. Germline CDR1 is SEHNR and CDR2 is FQNEAQ (reference sequence). The CDR3 runs to 12 residues. The CDR3 DNA sequence: TGTGCCAGCAGCTTTAGTTCCGGTACGCAGTATTTT. This gives the protein CASSFSSGTQYF.

This chain uses TRBV27 with TRBJ2-1; 9 bases align to TRBD2. Germline-derived CDR1 and CDR2 are MNHEY and SMNVEV (reference sequence). The CDR3 is made up of 15 amino acids. Losses at the gene ends were 5 bases for V and 4 bases for J; bases not matched to a gene: 6. The CDR3 DNA sequence: TGTGCCAGCAGTAGAGGAGCGGGGGGTTACAATGAGCAGTTCTTC. Translated: CASSRGAGGYNEQFF.

The CDR3 sequence is CASSLVAGGTDTQYF. Written as DNA, the CDR3 is TGCGCCAGCAGCTTGGTAGCGGGAGGAACAGATACGCAGTATTTT. V gene TRBV5-1 combines with J gene TRBJ2-3; 10 bases match TRBD2. Trimming at V came to 0 bases and at J to 3 bases, leaving 1 base not matched to a gene. The CDR3 runs to 15 residues. Germline V gives CDR1 SGHRS, CDR2 YFSETQ.

The chain links TRBV7-2 to TRBJ1-6; D not certain. Trimming pared 5 bases from V and 9 bases from J, leaving 14 bases between. The CDR3 contains 14 residues. From germline, CDR1 is SGHTA and CDR2 FQGNSA. The CDR3 reads CASSRDGGSSPLHF. The CDR3 bases are TGTGCCAGCAGCCGGGATGGTGGGAGTTCACCCCTCCACTTT. The full variable domain, rest sourced from reference TRBV7-2 and TRBJ1-6, is GAGVSQSPSNKVTEKGKDVELRCDPISGHTALYWYRQSLGQGLEFLIYFQGNSAPDKSGLPSDRFSAERTGGSVSTLTIQRTQQEDSAVYLCASSRDGGSSPLHFGNGTRLTVT.